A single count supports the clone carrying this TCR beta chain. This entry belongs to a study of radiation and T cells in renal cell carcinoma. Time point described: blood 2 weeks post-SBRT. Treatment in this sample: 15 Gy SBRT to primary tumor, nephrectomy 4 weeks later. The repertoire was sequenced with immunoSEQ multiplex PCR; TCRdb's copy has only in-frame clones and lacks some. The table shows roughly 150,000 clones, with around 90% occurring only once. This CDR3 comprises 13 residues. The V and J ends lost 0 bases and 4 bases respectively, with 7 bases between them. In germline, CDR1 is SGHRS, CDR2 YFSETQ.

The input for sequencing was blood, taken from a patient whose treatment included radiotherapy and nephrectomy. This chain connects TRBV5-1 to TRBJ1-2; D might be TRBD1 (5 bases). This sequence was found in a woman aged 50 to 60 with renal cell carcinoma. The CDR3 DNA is TGCGCCAGCAGCTTGGACAGGATCTATGGCTACACCTTC. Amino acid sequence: CASSLDRIYGYTF.